Detailed here is one T cell receptor beta chain. The target antigen is unknown. As for time point: pre-sensitization, week 0. Treatment meaning: therapeutic diphenylcyclopropenone sensitization with weekly scalp DPC. The record originates from a study of human T cells and chemical hapten exposure. Background on the study: Patch tests delivered 0.01% DPC to the upper back and were evaluated at 6 days. Study-wide results and limits: Expanded TCRs produced significantly more large CDR3 similarity clusters than controls did.

Attachment of unique molecular identifiers to individual cDNA molecules was performed in the library. TCRdb used MiXCR to reprocess the RACE reads, holding one entry per CDR3 protein. The repertoire holds some 70,000 distinct CDR3 sequences, with 11% as singletons. Trimming took 3 bases from V and 4 from J, leaving 7 bases between them. The V gene's germline CDR1 is DFQATT and CDR2 SNEGSKA (reference sequence). This CDR3 region has 12 residues. The rearrangement uses TRBV20-1 and TRBJ1-5; D is ambiguous. Here the sequenced sample was whole blood, taken in connection with sensitization to the hapten diphenylcyclopropenone (DPC). The source is a woman aged 45 to 65 with alopecia areata. Some clones in this sample may be carry-over from other donors' samples. The CDR3 is CSASRRNQPQHF. CDR3 coding DNA: TGCAGTGCTAGCCGGCGTAATCAGCCCCAGCATTTT.